The 2 T cell receptor beta chains below were found in one sample sequenced in a study of regulatory T cells in long-lasting Graves disease. TCR beta libraries were built with iRepertoire HTBI primers and Arm-PCR of CDR3 regions. TCRdb used MiXCR to reprocess the multiplex PCR reads, holding one entry per CDR3 protein. There are 200,000 to 250,000 distinct CDR3 sequences in the sample; roughly 19% occur only once, and 10% to 15% lies in the top ten. Time point in this sample: newly diagnosed GD, antithyroid drugs for less than 3 months. PBMCs were the source of the RNA used for TCR sequencing. The data were also submitted as part of a second study, on T cells in Graves' hyperthyroidism and ophthalmopathy.

The sequenced sample was peripheral blood mononuclear cells (PBMCs), obtained at new diagnosis, from a patient treated with antithyroid drugs. These receptors were obtained from a woman aged 25 to 45 with Graves disease.

This clonotype was found many times. This chain joins TRBV6-1 and TRBJ1-1; 7 positions match TRBD1. Germline V gene data show CDR1 as MNHNS and CDR2 as SASEGT. Unmatched junction bases numbered 7, after V lost 4 bases and J lost 5 bases. The CDR3 is 14 amino acids. The CDR3 DNA is TGTGCCAGCAGTGGAACAGGGGTAAGGACTGAAGCTTTCTTT. Translated: CASSGTGVRTEAFF.

J is TRBJ1-3 and V is TRBV29-1; TRBD1 is a possible D gene (5 bases). V was trimmed by 6 bases and J by 7 bases, leaving 13 bases between them. CDR3 length: 12 amino acids. Germline-derived CDR1 and CDR2 are SQVTM and ANQGSEA. This CDR3 is CSVGGGVNTIYF. CDR3 bases: TGCAGCGTGGGGGGGGGAGTGAACACCATATATTTT.